This entry is about one T cell receptor beta chain. Antigen: not known. Produced via immunoSEQ multiplex PCR; TCRdb's table is partial and in-frame only. This sample has approximately 16,000 clones, with approximately 88% found just once. The V gene's germline CDR1 is SGHTA and CDR2 FQGNSA. The length of the CDR3 is 14 residues. The V gene lost 4 bases and the J gene lost 5 bases, with 14 bases spanning the gap. The sample is drawn from a study of graft-versus-host responses after intestinal transplantation. Study-level information: Among the recipients, transplants were multivisceral, liver-intestinal, or isolated intestinal. Findings and limits, study-wide: Allografts from individuals with graft-donor T cell macrochimerism displayed high graft-versus-host to host-versus-graft clonal ratios.

This TCR derives from a human patient who received an intestinal transplant, so some T cells may come from the graft donor. The chain couples TRBV7-2 to TRBJ1-2, with D possibly TRBD1 on 6 matching bases. Sequencing used PBMCs, obtained around 110 days after intestinal transplant. CDR3 amino acids: CASSSSQGSYGYTF. As DNA, the CDR3 is TGTGCCAGCAGCTCCTCACAGGGTTCATATGGCTACACCTTC.